A single sample gave rise to the 25 T cell receptor beta chains below, sequenced in a study of technical replicates of blood from a handful of donors. The repertoire was sequenced with immunoSEQ multiplex PCR; TCRdb's copy has only in-frame clones and lacks some. The table has tens of thousands of clones, 70% to 90% seen once; the top ten hold around 5%. The sample consisted of PBMCs. All receptors derive from a human donor in good health. Some clones in this sample may be carry-over from other donors' samples.

This sequence joins TRBV18 and TRBJ1-2; weak D call: TRBD1 (5 bases). Looked up from germline, CDR1 is KGHSH and CDR2 is LQKENI. The CDR3 is 14 amino acids. V dropped 5 bases and J dropped 0 bases, with 10 bases sitting between them. This CDR3 reads CASSSDRSNYGYTF. The CDR3 nucleotides read TGTGCCAGCTCATCCGACAGATCTAACTATGGCTACACCTTC.

CDR3 loop: CASAPRDRPSYEQYF. In DNA form, the CDR3 reads TGTGCCAGCGCGCCCCGGGACAGACCCTCCTACGAGCAGTACTTC. The V gene is TRBV27, the J gene TRBJ2-7; 7 bases map to TRBD1. From germline, CDR1 is MNHEY and CDR2 SMNVEV (reference sequence). V dropped 8 bases and J dropped 0; count of bases not matched to a gene: 10. The CDR3 is made up of 15 amino acids.

The V and J genes are TRBV7-8 and TRBJ2-2, with D uncertain. V was trimmed by 4 bases and J by 2 bases, leaving 5 bases between them. The germline gives CDR1 SGHVS, CDR2 FQNEAQ. CDR3 size: 13 residues. The chain's CDR3 is CASSSLNTGELFF. DNA for the CDR3: TGTGCCAGCAGCTCCCTTAACACCGGGGAGCTGTTTTTT.

The chain couples TRBV7-9 to TRBJ1-3; D remains ambiguous. This CDR3 is built from 15 residues. Trimming took 5 bases from V and 3 from J, leaving 14 bases between them. Germline CDR1 is SEHNR and CDR2 is FQNEAQ (reference sequence). CDR3 sequence: CASSPPPRVGNTIYF. CDR3 in DNA: TGTGCCAGCAGCCCCCCCCCGAGGGTTGGAAACACCATATATTTT.

The V and J genes are TRBV4-2 and TRBJ1-1, with 8 bases fitting TRBD1. Germline loops: CDR1 LGHNA, CDR2 YNFKEQ. J lost 2 bases, V lost 4 bases, and 12 bases had no gene match. The CDR3 consists of 17 residues. The chain's CDR3 is CASSLPGTGSGNTEAFF. In nucleotides, the CDR3 is TGTGCCAGCAGCCTCCCCGGGACAGGAAGTGGAAACACTGAAGCTTTCTTT.

The rearrangement links TRBV7-2 to TRBJ2-1; 9 bases map to TRBD2. CDR1 SGHTA and CDR2 FQGNSA come from the germline V gene. This CDR3 has 14 residues. The junction had 7 bases not matched to a gene; V was cut back by 6 bases and J by 7 bases. The CDR3 spells CASRRGGVLNEQFF. The CDR3 coding sequence is TGTGCCAGCAGGCGCGGGGGGGTGCTGAATGAGCAGTTCTTC. Variable domain in full (rest from reference TRBV7-2 and TRBJ2-1): GAGVSQSPSNKVTEKGKDVELRCDPISGHTALYWYRQSLGQGLEFLIYFQGNSAPDKSGLPSDRFSAERTGGSVSTLTIQRTQQEDSAVYLCASRRGGVLNEQFFGPGTRLTVL.

The genes are TRBV7-9 and TRBJ2-3; tentative D call: TRBD2 (5 bases). Trimming cost V 4 bases and J 2 bases, with 7 bases left between them. The CDR3 is 13 amino acids. Germline-derived CDR1 and CDR2 are SEHNR and FQNEAQ (reference sequence). Written as DNA, the CDR3 is TGTGCCAGCAGCTGGACTCTCACAGATACGCAGTATTTT. This codes for CASSWTLTDTQYF.

The chain joins TRBV7-9 to TRBJ2-7; 7 bases are shared with TRBD2. The CDR3 extends over 13 amino acids. Per the germline V gene, CDR1 is SEHNR and CDR2 is FQNEAQ (reference sequence). Trimming at V came to 11 bases and at J to 7 bases, leaving 14 bases not matched to a gene. This CDR3 reads CAGSGGGGPEQYF. CDR3 sequence (DNA): TGTGCCGGGAGTGGCGGGGGAGGGCCTGAGCAGTACTTC.

The gene calls are TRBV5-8 and TRBJ1-5, with TRBD1 identical over 7 bases. Germline loops: CDR1 SGHTS, CDR2 YDEGEE. After removal of 4 bases from V and 7 bases from J, the junction contained 8 bases not matched to a gene. There are 14 residues in the CDR3. CDR3 sequence (DNA): TGTGCCAGCAGCAAGGGACAGTCGAAACAGCCCCAGCATTTT. It encodes CASSKGQSKQPQHF.

CDR3 DNA sequence: TGTGCCAGCAGCTCTAGCGGGAGTACAGATACGCAGTATTTT. Its protein product is CASSSSGSTDTQYF. The chain links TRBV7-9 to TRBJ2-3; 10 bases line up with TRBD2. V trimming: 4 bases; J trimming: 3 bases; junction bases outside the gene matches: 1. This CDR3 is built from 14 residues. Germline V gives CDR1 SEHNR, CDR2 FQNEAQ (reference sequence).

The chain links TRBV11-2 to TRBJ2-7, with D unclear. The V gene's germline CDR1 is SGHAT and CDR2 FQNNGV. V was cut by 5 bases and J by 2 bases, with 16 bases left in between. The CDR3 is 15 residues long. The CDR3 reads CASSPPLRWAYEQYF. CDR3 DNA sequence: TGTGCCAGCAGCCCCCCGTTGAGGTGGGCCTACGAGCAGTACTTC.

This sequence joins TRBV11-1 and TRBJ2-7, with 11 bases identical to TRBD2. This CDR3 has 17 amino acids. The ends lost 3 bases at V and 4 bases at J; junction bases unmatched: 11. CDR1 is SGHAT and CDR2 is FQDESV in the germline V gene (reference sequence). The DNA for the CDR3 is TGTGCCAGCAGCTTGGCTAGCGGGAGGTCAGGCGGATACGAGCAGTACTTC. Its translation is CASSLASGRSGGYEQYF.

The sample holds one count of this clone. The chain is built from TRBV6-5 and TRBJ2-7, with TRBD1 identical over 7 bases. Per germline, CDR1 MNHEY and CDR2 SVGAGI. After removal of 5 bases from V and 2 bases from J, the junction contained 3 bases not matched to a gene. CDR3 length: 13 amino acids. DNA for the CDR3: TGTGCCAGCAGTCGACAGGGACCCTACGAGCAGTACTTC. Protein: CASSRQGPYEQYF.

V is TRBV2 and J is TRBJ2-7; 7 bases align to TRBD2. V gave up 6 bases and J gave up 4 bases; unmatched junction bases: 18. The CDR3 sequence is 17 residues long. In germline, CDR1 is SNHLY, CDR2 FYNNEI. The CDR3 loop reads CASRTPGLKGPGYEQYF. The CDR3 coding sequence is TGTGCCAGCAGAACTCCGGGACTAAAGGGGCCGGGGTACGAGCAGTACTTC.

This rearrangement joins TRBV5-6 to TRBJ2-1, with 7 bases fitting TRBD2. The ends lost 0 bases at V and 7 bases at J; junction bases unmatched: 4. This CDR3 contains 14 residues. Germline V CDR1 and CDR2: SGHDT, YYEEEE. DNA for the CDR3: TGTGCCAGCAGCTTGGTACGGGGAGGGAATGAGCAGTTCTTC. Protein: CASSLVRGGNEQFF.

The chain has TRBV4-1 and TRBJ2-5; 13 positions agree with TRBD2. CDR3 size: 16 residues. Germline V gives CDR1 MGHRA, CDR2 YSYEKL. With 3 bases clipped from V and 5 bases from J, the junction kept 6 bases outside the gene matches. The CDR3 protein is CASSHGLAGEGETQYF. CDR3 nucleotides: TGCGCCAGCAGCCACGGACTAGCGGGGGAGGGGGAGACCCAGTACTTC.

The V and J genes are TRBV7-9 and TRBJ2-5; D possibly corresponds to TRBD1 (6 bases). This CDR3 spans 16 amino acids. The V end was cut by 5 bases, the J end by 4 bases, with 20 bases between. The V gene's germline CDR1 is SEHNR and CDR2 FQNEAQ (reference sequence). The CDR3 DNA is TGTGCCAGCAGCCCCGAGGGGGTTAGCCCACTAGAGACCCAGTACTTC. Translation: CASSPEGVSPLETQYF.

The chain carries TRBV10-3 and TRBJ2-5; 8 bases match TRBD2. J was trimmed by 3 bases and V by 6 bases; bases with no gene match: 6. The germline V gene encodes CDR1 ENHRY and CDR2 SYGVKD. This CDR3 comprises 14 residues. The CDR3 nucleotides read TGTGCCATCAGCCGAGCGGGAGCCGAAGAGACCCAGTACTTC. It yields the protein CAISRAGAEETQYF.

The chain recombines TRBV7-8 with TRBJ2-2, with D unclear. The germline CDR1 and CDR2 sequences are SGHVS and FQNEAQ. V dropped 5 bases and J dropped 0 bases, with 13 bases sitting between them. This CDR3 has 16 residues. The DNA for the CDR3 is TGTGCCAGCAGCCAGACGATAGCTCCGAACACCGGGGAGCTGTTTTTT. The encoded protein is CASSQTIAPNTGELFF.

The V gene is TRBV7-2, the J gene TRBJ1-2, with TRBD1 identical over 11 bases. Germline assignment: CDR1 SGHTA and CDR2 FQGNSA. V gave up 4 bases and J gave up 9 bases; unmatched junction bases: 7. CDR3 size: 14 residues. CDR3 in amino acids: CASSSGQGALSYTF. The CDR3 nucleotides read TGTGCCAGCAGCTCCGGACAGGGGGCCCTAAGCTACACCTTC.

Only one count was recorded for this clone. The V call is TRBV4-3, the J call TRBJ2-3; no clear D gene. Germline V gene sequence: CDR1 LGHNA, CDR2 YSLEER. CDR3 length: 13 residues. Trimming took off 4 bases at V and 4 bases at J, with 9 bases between the two ends. The CDR3 here is CASSPVPPDTQYF. CDR3 coding DNA: TGCGCCAGCAGCCCCGTTCCCCCAGATACGCAGTATTTT.

The chain recombines TRBV9 with TRBJ1-2; a possible D gene is TRBD1 (6 bases). Germline V lookup: CDR1 SGDLS, CDR2 YYNGEE. V lost 0 bases to trimming and J lost 0 bases, with 9 bases between them. The CDR3 contains 15 residues. The CDR3 nucleotides read TGTGCCAGCAGCGTAGCTCAGGGGCCTAACTATGGCTACACCTTC. Translation gives CASSVAQGPNYGYTF.

The V gene is TRBV10-3, the J gene TRBJ2-7; 14 nucleotides agree with TRBD2. Germline CDR1 and CDR2: ENHRY and SYGVKD. The trim removed 0 bases at V and 2 bases at J, leaving 3 bases unmatched. The CDR3 sequence is 17 residues long. The CDR3 coding sequence is TGTGCCATCAGTGAGTCTGAGACTAGCGGGAGGGCCTACGAGCAGTACTTC. Its translation: CAISESETSGRAYEQYF.

This clone was seen only a few times. V gene TRBV7-8 combines with J gene TRBJ1-1, with 9 bases aligning to TRBD1. The V gene end was trimmed by 4 bases and the J gene end by 4 bases; junction bases not matched to a gene: 7. Per germline, CDR1 SGHVS and CDR2 FQNEAQ. This CDR3 contains 15 residues. The CDR3 loop is CASSSYTGGFTEAFF. The CDR3 DNA sequence: TGTGCCAGCAGCTCCTACACAGGGGGCTTCACTGAAGCTTTCTTT.

The chain uses TRBV6-5 and TRBJ1-6; 7 nucleotides line up with TRBD1. Germline V lookup: CDR1 MNHEY, CDR2 SVGAGI. The CDR3 is made up of 15 amino acids. Germline trimming cut 7 bases from V and 5 bases from J; bases unmatched to any gene: 8. This CDR3 reads CASTVGQLNNSPLHF. The CDR3, as DNA: TGTGCCAGCACCGTGGGACAGCTAAATAATTCACCCCTCCACTTT.